This T cell receptor beta chain was obtained from a study of T-cell reconstitution after alpha-beta-depleted transplantation in children (dated by TCRdb to about 2016). Turning to the overall study: The study quantitatively tracked T-cell immune reconstitution after TCRalphabeta/CD19-depleted allogeneic hematopoietic cell transplantation in children using TCR repertoire profiling.

Comment on this clonotype: Which antigen it targets is not known. No much larger clonotype is one base removed from it; base qualities were not supplied.

The CDR3 runs 13 amino acids, cysteine and phenylalanine included. Kept here is only the CDR3 DNA, which spans 39 bases and is read in frame from base 1. V gives up 5 bases and J gives up 8 bases, and the segment between their germline ends measures 14 bases. Based on the germline V gene, the CDR1 and CDR2 sequences are SGHRS and YFSETQ. Library preparation employed PCR. Sequencing was performed on an Illumina HiSeq 2500. To normalize quantification of the TCRbeta repertoire, the TCR libraries were built with molecular barcoding that relied on unique molecular identifiers. TCRdb reworked the public reads: Q25 trimming with fastp, MiXCR clone assembly, productive beta chains retained. Identical CDR3 proteins give one entry, which carries the most common genes and DNA. Counted in this sample were about 610,000 distinct CDR3 sequences; roughly 10% of them appeared once. The ten largest clones take up approximately 4.1% of the sample.

The receptor was derived from a human donor who donated a stem cell graft to a child with acute myeloid leukemia. The rearranged chain carries TRBV5-1 and TRBJ2-1; confidence is insufficient to name the D gene. This sample comprised PBMCs from the stem cell graft donor, obtained from the stem cell graft. Here the CDR3 is given as CASSSPGPHEQFF. In nucleotides, the sequence is TGCGCCAGCAGTTCTCCGGGTCCCCATGAGCAGTTCTTC.